The subject of this entry is one TCR beta chain. What this receptor recognizes is not known. No qualities accompany the bases; no much larger clone lies one base away. V is reduced by 7 bases and J by 1 base, leaving a spacing of 17 bases between them. Counted from cysteine to phenylalanine, this CDR3 has 15 amino acids. The CDR3 DNA has 45 bases and is translated from base 1. From a lookup of the germline V gene (reference sequence), CDR1 and CDR2 are GTSNPN and SVGIG. This sample was included in a study of blood T cell repertoires in COVID-19 (dated by TCRdb to the early 2020s). Turning to the overall study: Samples from collaborators originated in the United States, Italy and Spain and spanned both the acute and convalescent phases of COVID-19. The prospective study material was composed of cDNA or gDNA derived from T cells, B-cell-depleted T cells, or PBMCs. The dataset comprised deeply sampled blood TCRbeta repertoires from subjects exposed to, actively infected with, or recovered from COVID-19. Where HLA class I and class II types were available, the types were taken from metadata supplied by the sample provider, not from assay-based typing. The sample metadata nearly always contained a de-identified subject ID, COVID-19 status, age in years and sex. Samples came from the ongoing ImmuneRACE study (first 160 participants) plus 1,254 subjects from 6 global collaborators. The repertoires were released in a freely available public database meant as a resource for research on the immune response to SARS-CoV-2. Overall study results and their limits: The amount of clinical and demographic metadata varied by source and participant and was provided uncurated.

TCRbeta CDR3 regions were amplified from genomic DNA by means of the immunoSEQ Assay, a bias-controlled multiplex PCR. The published analysis was carried out like this. Within the assay, amplification of reference gene primers was used to estimate how many nucleated cells each sample contained. To quantify the absolute abundance of each unique TCRbeta CDR3 rearrangement, sequence reads were collapsed and filtered. For each sample, productive Simpson clonality was calculated as the square root of Simpson's diversity index across productive rearrangements. TCRdb carries this immuneACCESS record with in-frame sequences only. Its versions omit some clonotypes, under half of them owing to an unresolved V gene in the studies checked, with the rest unexplained. The V and J calls and clone size come from that table; D and trimming were worked out from the DNA. This sample lists some 250,000 clones; around 83% were detected once. The top ten clones comprise around 8.1% of the sample.

Each collaborating institution followed its own protocols to collect whole blood in K2EDTA tubes. Collaborator samples were shipped for TCRbeta analysis as frozen whole blood, isolated PBMCs, or DNA extracted from either sample type. The receptor was isolated from a middle-aged man with active or convalescent COVID-19. The chain is encoded by TRBV30 joined to TRBJ1-3, with the D gene not clear enough to name. The sequenced sample consisted of peripheral blood. The DNA sequence follows: TGTGCCTCCGCCGGCAGGCAGGATTCTGGAAACACCATATATTTT. It specifies CASAGRQDSGNTIYF.